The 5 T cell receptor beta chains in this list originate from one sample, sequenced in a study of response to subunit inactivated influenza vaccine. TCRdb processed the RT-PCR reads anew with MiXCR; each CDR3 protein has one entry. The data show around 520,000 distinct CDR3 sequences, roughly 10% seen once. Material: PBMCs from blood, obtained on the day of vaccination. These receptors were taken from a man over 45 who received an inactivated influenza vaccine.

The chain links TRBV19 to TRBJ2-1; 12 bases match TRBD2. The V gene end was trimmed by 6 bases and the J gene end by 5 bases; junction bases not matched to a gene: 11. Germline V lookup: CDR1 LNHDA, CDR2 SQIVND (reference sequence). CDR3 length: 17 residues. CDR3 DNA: TGTGCCAGTAGCGGGACTAGCGGGTACATTCTAGACAATGAGCAGTTCTTC. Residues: CASSGTSGYILDNEQFF.

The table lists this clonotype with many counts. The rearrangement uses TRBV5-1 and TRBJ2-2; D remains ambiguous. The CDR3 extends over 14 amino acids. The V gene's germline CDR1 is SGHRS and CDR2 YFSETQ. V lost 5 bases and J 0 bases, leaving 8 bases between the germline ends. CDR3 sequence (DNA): TGCGCCAGCAGAAAAGAAACGAACACCGGGGAGCTGTTTTTT. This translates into CASRKETNTGELFF.

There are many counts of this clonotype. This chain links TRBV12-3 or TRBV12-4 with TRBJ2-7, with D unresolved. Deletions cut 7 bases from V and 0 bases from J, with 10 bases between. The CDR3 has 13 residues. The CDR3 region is CASKQDGSYEQYF. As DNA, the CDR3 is TGTGCCAGCAAGCAAGACGGCTCCTACGAGCAGTACTTC.

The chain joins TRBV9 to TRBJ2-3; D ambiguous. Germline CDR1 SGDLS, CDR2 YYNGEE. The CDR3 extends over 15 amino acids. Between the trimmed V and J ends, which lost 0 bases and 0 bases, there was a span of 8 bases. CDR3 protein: CASSVEGPSTDTQYF. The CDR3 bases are TGTGCCAGCAGCGTAGAAGGTCCTAGCACAGATACGCAGTATTTT.

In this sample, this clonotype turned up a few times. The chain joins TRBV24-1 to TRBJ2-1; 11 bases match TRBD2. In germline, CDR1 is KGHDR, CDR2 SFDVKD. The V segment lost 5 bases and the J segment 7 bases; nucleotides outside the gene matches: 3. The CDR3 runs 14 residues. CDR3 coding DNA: TGTGCCACCAGTGCACTAGCGGGAGTGAATGAGCAGTTCTTC. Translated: CATSALAGVNEQFF.